The text below deals with one TCR beta chain. Its antigen is as yet unknown. 13 Jbeta primers and 60 Vbeta primers were used for the PCR. Repertoires were generated with immunoSEQ multiplex PCR, while TCRdb's copy carries only in-frame clones and drops some. In the table there are 200,000 to 250,000 clones, 80% to 90% of which are singletons. The source of the sample is a study of cytomegalovirus exposure and HLA in healthy donors. Turning to the study itself: A prior analysis found 117 million unique TCR beta sequences from around 180 million T cells.

CDR3 size: 14 residues. V gave up 5 bases and J gave up 3 bases, with 13 bases separating them. The germline V gene encodes CDR1 SEHNR and CDR2 FQNEAQ (reference sequence). The study's findings and limits: Investigators reported 150 to 200 TCR beta chains as tied to cytomegalovirus.

The material sequenced was PBMCs. The chain has TRBV7-9 and TRBJ1-2; TRBD1 might be the D (5 bases). The sequence derives from a girl aged 2-10 years in good health and CMV-seronegative. The CDR3 DNA sequence: TGTGCCAGCAGCGCGGGGGGGTCTTACTATGGCTACACCTTC. It is translated as CASSAGGSYYGYTF. Combining the CDR3 with reference TRBV7-9 and TRBJ1-2 gives the whole variable domain DTGVSQNPRHKITKRGQNVTFRCDPISEHNRLYWYRQTLGQGPEFLTYFQNEAQLEKSRLLSDRFSAERPKGSFSTLEIQRTEQGDSAMYLCASSAGGSYYGYTFGSGTRLTVV.